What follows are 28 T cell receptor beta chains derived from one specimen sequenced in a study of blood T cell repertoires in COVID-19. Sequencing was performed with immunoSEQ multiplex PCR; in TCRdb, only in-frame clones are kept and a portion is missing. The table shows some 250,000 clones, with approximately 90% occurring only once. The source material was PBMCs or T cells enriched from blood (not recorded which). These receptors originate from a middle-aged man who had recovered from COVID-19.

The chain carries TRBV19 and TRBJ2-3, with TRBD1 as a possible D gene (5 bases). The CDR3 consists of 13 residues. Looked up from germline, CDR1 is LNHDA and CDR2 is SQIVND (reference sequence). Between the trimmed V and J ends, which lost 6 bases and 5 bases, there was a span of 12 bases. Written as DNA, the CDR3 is TGTGCCAGTAGAGGGGATGTAGGAGATACGCAGTATTTT. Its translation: CASRGDVGDTQYF.

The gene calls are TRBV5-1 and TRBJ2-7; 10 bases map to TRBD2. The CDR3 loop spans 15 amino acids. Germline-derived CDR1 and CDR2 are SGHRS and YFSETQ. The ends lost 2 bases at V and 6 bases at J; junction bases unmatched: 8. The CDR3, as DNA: TGCGCCAGCAGCTTACGGACTAGCGGATCCCTCGAGCAGTACTTC. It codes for CASSLRTSGSLEQYF.

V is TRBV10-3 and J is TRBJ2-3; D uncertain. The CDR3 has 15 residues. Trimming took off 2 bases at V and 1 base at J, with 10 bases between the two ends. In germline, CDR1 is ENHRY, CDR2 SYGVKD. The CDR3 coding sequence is TGTGCCATCAGTGAGCCTGGAGAGGGCACAGATACGCAGTATTTT. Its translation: CAISEPGEGTDTQYF.

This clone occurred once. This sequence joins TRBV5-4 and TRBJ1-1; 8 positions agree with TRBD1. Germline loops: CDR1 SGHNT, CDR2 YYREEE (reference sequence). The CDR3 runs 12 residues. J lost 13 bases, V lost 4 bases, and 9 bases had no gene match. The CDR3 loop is CASSPEDRALFF. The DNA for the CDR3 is TGTGCCAGCAGCCCTGAGGACAGGGCCCTTTTCTTT. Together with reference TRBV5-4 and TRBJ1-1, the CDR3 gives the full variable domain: ETGVTQSPTHLIKTRGQQVTLRCSSQSGHNTVSWYQQALGQGPQFIFQYYREEENGRGNFPPRFSGLQFPNYSSELNVNALELDDSALYLCASSPEDRALFFGQGTRLTVV.

CDR3 DNA: TGTGTGAATTCCCCGGGACAGGGGGATTCAGTCAATCAGCCCCAGCATTTT. Encoded protein: CVNSPGQGDSVNQPQHF. The gene calls are TRBV19 and TRBJ1-5; 11 bases align to TRBD1. Germline lookup yields CDR1 LNHDA and CDR2 SQIVND (reference sequence). The CDR3 is 17 residues long.

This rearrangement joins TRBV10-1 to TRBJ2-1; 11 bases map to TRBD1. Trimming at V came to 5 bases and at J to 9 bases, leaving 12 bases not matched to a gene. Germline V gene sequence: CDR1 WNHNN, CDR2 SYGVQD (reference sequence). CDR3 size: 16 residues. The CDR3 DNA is TGCGCCAGCAGTCGGGACAGGGGGTCCCAAAGGGGTGAGCAGTTCTTC. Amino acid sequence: CASSRDRGSQRGEQFF.

CDR3 DNA: TGCAGCGCCGGACAGGGGGAAACTGAAGCTTTCTTT. Translated: CSAGQGETEAFF. This rearrangement joins TRBV29-1 to TRBJ1-1; 10 bases fit TRBD1. Per the germline V gene, CDR1 is SQVTM and CDR2 is ANQGSEA. The CDR3 runs 12 residues. The V and J ends lost 7 bases and 5 bases, in that order; junction bases with no gene match: 4.

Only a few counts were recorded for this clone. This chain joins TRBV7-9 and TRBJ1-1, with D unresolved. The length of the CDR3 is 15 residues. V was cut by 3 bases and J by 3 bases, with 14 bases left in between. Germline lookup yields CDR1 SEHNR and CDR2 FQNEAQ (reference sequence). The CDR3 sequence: CASSFEIGEDTEAFF. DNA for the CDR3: TGTGCCAGCAGCTTTGAAATAGGTGAGGACACTGAAGCTTTCTTT.

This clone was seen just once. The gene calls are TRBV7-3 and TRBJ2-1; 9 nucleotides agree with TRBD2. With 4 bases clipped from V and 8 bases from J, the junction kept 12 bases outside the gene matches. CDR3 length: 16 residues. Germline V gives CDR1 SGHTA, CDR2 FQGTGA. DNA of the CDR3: TGTGCCAGCAGCTCGGGGGGACTAGCATTTTCGGATGAGCAGTTCTTC. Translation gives CASSSGGLAFSDEQFF. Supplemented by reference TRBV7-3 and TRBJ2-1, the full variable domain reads GAGVSQTPSNKVTEKGKYVELRCDPISGHTALYWYRQSLGQGPEFLIYFQGTGAADDSGLPNDRFFAVRPEGSVSTLKIQRTERGDSAVYLCASSSGGLAFSDEQFFGPGTRLTVL.

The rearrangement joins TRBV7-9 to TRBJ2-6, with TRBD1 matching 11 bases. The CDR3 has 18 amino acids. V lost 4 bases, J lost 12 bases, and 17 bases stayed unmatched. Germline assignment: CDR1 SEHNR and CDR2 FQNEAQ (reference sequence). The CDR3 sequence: CASSSDRGLWGQLSVLTF. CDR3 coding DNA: TGTGCCAGCAGCTCGGACAGGGGGCTCTGGGGCCAACTGTCCGTCCTGACTTTC.

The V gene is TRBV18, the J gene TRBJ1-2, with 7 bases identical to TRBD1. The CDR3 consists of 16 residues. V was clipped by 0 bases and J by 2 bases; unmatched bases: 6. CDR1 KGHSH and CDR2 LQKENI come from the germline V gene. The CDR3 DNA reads TGTGCCAGCTCACCACCGAATGGAGGGGGCAACTATGGCTACACCTTC. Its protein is CASSPPNGGGNYGYTF.

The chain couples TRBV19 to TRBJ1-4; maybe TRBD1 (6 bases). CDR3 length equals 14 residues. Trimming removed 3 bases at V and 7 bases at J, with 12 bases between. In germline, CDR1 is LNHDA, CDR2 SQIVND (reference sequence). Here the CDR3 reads CASSIYRAGEKLFF. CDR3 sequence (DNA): TGTGCCAGTAGTATCTACAGGGCTGGTGAAAAACTGTTTTTT.

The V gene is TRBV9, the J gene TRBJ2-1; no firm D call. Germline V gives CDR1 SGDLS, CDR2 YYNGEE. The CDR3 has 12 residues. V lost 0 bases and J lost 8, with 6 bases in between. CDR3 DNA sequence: TGTGCCAGCAGCGTAGCACGGGATGAGCAGTTCTTC. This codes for CASSVARDEQFF.

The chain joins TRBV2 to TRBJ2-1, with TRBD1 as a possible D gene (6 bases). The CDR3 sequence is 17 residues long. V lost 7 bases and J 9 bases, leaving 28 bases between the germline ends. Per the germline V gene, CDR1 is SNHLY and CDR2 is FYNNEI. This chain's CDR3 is CASTDSLGHLIRGEQFF. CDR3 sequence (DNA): TGTGCCAGCACCGACTCGCTGGGACACCTGATTAGGGGTGAGCAGTTCTTC.

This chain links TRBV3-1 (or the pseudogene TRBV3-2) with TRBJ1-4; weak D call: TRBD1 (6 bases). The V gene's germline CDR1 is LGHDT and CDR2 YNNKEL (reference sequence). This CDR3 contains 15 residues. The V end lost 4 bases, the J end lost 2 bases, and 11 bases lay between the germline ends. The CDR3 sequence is CASSPTGSTNEKLFF. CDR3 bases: TGTGCCAGCAGCCCAACAGGGTCGACTAATGAAAAACTGTTTTTT.

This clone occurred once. As DNA, the CDR3 is TGTGCCAGCAGCAGCCCCACAGGGGCCGCAGATACGCAGTATTTT. Translated, it gives CASSSPTGAADTQYF. The chain carries TRBV11-3 and TRBJ2-3; 7 bases are a match to TRBD1. The V gene's germline CDR1 is SGHNT and CDR2 YENEEA. The CDR3 contains 15 residues. With 5 bases clipped from V and 4 bases from J, the junction kept 9 bases outside the gene matches.

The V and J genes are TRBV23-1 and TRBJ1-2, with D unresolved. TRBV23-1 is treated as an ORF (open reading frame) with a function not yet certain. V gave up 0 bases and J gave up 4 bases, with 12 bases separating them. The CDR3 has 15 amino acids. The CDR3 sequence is CASSQSNPVFYGYTF. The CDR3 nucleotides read TGCGCCAGCAGTCAATCGAACCCGGTCTTCTATGGCTACACCTTC.

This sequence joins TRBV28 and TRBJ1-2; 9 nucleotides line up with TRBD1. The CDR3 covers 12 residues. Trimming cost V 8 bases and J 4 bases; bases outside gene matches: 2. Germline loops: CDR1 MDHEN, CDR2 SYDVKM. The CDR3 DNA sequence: TGTGCCAGCGGACAGGGGTTCTATGGCTACACCTTC. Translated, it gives CASGQGFYGYTF.

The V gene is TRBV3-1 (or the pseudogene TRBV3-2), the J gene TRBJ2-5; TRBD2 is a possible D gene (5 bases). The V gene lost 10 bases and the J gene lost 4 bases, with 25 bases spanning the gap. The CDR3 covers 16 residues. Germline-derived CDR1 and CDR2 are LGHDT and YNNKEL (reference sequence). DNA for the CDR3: TGTGCCACCGCTCCCCTTGTAGCGACTCCAGGAGAGACCCAGTACTTC. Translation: CATAPLVATPGETQYF.

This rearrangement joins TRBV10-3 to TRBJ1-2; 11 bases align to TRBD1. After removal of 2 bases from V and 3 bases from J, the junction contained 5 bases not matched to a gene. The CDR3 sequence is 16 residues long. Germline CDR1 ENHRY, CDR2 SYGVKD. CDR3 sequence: CAISEAGQGAYYGYTF. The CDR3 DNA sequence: TGTGCCATCAGTGAGGCAGGACAGGGGGCTTACTATGGCTACACCTTC.

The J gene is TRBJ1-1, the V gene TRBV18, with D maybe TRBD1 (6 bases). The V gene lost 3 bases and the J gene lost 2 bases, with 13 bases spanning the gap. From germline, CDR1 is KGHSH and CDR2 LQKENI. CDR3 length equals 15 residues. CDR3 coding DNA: TGTGCCAGCTCACCCATTGGGGGCTTAAACACTGAAGCTTTCTTT. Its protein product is CASSPIGGLNTEAFF.

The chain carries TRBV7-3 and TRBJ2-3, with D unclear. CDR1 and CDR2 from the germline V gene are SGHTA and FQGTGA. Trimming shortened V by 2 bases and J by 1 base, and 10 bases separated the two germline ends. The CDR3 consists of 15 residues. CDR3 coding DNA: TGTGCCAGCAGCTTAGGTCTAAGAGGCACAGATACGCAGTATTTT. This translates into CASSLGLRGTDTQYF. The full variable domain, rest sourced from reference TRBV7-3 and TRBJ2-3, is GAGVSQTPSNKVTEKGKYVELRCDPISGHTALYWYRQSLGQGPEFLIYFQGTGAADDSGLPNDRFFAVRPEGSVSTLKIQRTERGDSAVYLCASSLGLRGTDTQYFGPGTRLTVL.

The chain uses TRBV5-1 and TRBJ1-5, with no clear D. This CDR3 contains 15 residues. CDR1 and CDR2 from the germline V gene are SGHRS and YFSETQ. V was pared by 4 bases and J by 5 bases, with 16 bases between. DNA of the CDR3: TGCGCCAGCAGCCTCGGGGTTAGTCAGGATCAGCCCCAGCATTTT. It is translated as CASSLGVSQDQPQHF.

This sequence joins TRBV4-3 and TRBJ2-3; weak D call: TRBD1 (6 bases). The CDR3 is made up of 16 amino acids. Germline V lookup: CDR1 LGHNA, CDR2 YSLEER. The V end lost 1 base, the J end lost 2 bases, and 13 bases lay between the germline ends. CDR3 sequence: CASSQGGVGATDTQYF. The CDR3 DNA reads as TGCGCCAGCAGCCAAGGTGGCGTGGGGGCCACAGATACGCAGTATTTT.

CDR3 in amino acids: CASRLAGWLIDTQYF. In DNA form, the CDR3 reads TGTGCCAGCAGGTTAGCGGGATGGTTGATAGATACGCAGTATTTT. V gene TRBV2 combines with J gene TRBJ2-3; 8 bases map to TRBD2. Per the germline V gene, CDR1 is SNHLY and CDR2 is FYNNEI. The CDR3 contains 15 residues. V trimming: 6 bases; J trimming: 5 bases; junction bases outside the gene matches: 10.

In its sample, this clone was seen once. CDR3 protein: CASSPSGGGVFDTQYF. The CDR3 DNA follows: TGTGCCAGCTCACCAAGCGGCGGGGGGGTTTTTGATACGCAGTATTTT. V gene TRBV18 combines with J gene TRBJ2-3; TRBD2 agrees at 9 bases. The J segment lost 6 bases and the V segment lost 2 bases, leaving 9 bases of the junction unmatched. This CDR3 has 16 amino acids. The germline V gene encodes CDR1 KGHSH and CDR2 LQKENI.

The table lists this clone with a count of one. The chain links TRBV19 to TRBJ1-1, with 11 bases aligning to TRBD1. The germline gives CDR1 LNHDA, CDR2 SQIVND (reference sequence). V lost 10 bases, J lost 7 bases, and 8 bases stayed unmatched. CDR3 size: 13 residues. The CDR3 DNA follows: TGTGCCACCCGGACAGGGGGCATCATTGAAGCTTTCTTT. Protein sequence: CATRTGGIIEAFF.

CDR3 in amino acids: CASSPGQGAGRWFGSNEQFF. CDR3 DNA sequence: TGTGCCAGCAGCCCGGGACAGGGGGCTGGTCGTTGGTTCGGTTCAAATGAGCAGTTCTTC. The V and J genes are TRBV5-4 and TRBJ2-1; 12 nucleotides agree with TRBD1. Germline CDR1 is SGHNT and CDR2 is YYREEE (reference sequence). This CDR3 has 20 residues. J gave up 7 bases and V 4 bases, and 21 bases lay outside the gene matches.